This TCR beta chain was sequenced during a study of tumor-infiltrating lymphocytes in primary liver carcinoma. Blood RNA came from unsorted whole blood; germline DNA was also extracted. Study-wide results and limits: Bulk, unsorted sampling meant CD4+ and CD8+ repertoires went uncompared. Researchers found tumor-adjacent and tumor-blood pairs overlapped less than tumor region pairs.

The input was 500 ng total RNA; TCR beta cDNA was made from it with a constant-region primer. Generation of the TCR beta libraries relied on three nested multiplex PCR rounds using slightly modified ARM-PCR. TRBV1-TRBV30 forward and Cbeta reverse primers drove the first two roughly 10-cycle rounds. MiXCR, applied by TCRdb to the multiplex PCR reads, yields one record per CDR3 protein. The table has 330,000 or so distinct CDR3 sequences, about 65% seen once. Points on this clonotype: Antigen: not known. Germline is not matched at one junction end, which may reflect a read error.

The CDR3 contains 14 residues. The material sequenced was peripheral blood. The chain employs TRBV12-3 or TRBV12-4 and TRBJ1-5; D gene ambiguous. The origin of this receptor is a man aged 35-49 years with primary liver carcinoma and hepatitis B virus infection. The CDR3 here is CASSFMGSNLPQHF. The CDR3 DNA sequence: TGTGCCAGTAGTTTTATGGGTAGCAATCTGCCCCAGCATTTT.